The present TCR beta chain was sequenced within a study of cytomegalovirus exposure and HLA in healthy donors. Notes on this clone: Its antigen is currently unknown.

The PCR had 60 Vbeta and 13 Jbeta primers. The data were produced by immunoSEQ multiplex PCR, yet TCRdb's version contains in-frame clones alone and is incomplete. The table lists 170,000 or so clones, almost 85% of them singletons. Findings and limits, study-wide: An analysis was carried out later, and it reportedly showed fewer N-insertions in an Asian-associated ancestry cluster than the approximately 610-donor mean. Cytomegalovirus status was reportedly diagnosed by the classifier with high specificity and sensitivity.

V lost 3 bases to trimming and J lost 4 bases; unmatched junction nucleotides: 9. Germline CDR1 and CDR2: MNHNS and SASEGT. This CDR3 is 16 amino acids long. The donors (healthy individuals) were bone marrow donors. The TCR comes from a girl aged 5 to 17 in good health and CMV-seropositive. Sequencing was performed on PBMCs. The V gene is TRBV6-1, the J gene TRBJ1-2, with 9 nucleotides matching TRBD1. The CDR3: CASSEYPGTGSYGYTF. Here the CDR3 DNA reads TGTGCCAGCAGTGAGTATCCCGGGACAGGGTCCTATGGCTACACCTTC.